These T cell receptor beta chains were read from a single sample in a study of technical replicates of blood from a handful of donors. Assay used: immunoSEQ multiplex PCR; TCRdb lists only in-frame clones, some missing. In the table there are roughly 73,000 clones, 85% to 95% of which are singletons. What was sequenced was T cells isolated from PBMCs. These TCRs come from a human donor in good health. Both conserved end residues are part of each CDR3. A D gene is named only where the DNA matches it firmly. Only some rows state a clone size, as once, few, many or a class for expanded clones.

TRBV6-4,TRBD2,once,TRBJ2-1,CASSPRGGWDNEQFF,TGTGCCAGCAGCCCCCGGGGGGGGTGGGACAATGAGCAGTTCTTC
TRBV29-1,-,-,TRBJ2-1,CSVPRGSYNEQFF,TGCAGCGTCCCCCGCGGGTCGTACAATGAGCAGTTCTTC
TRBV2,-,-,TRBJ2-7,CASLDTAYEQYF,TGTGCCAGTTTGGACACGGCCTACGAGCAGTACTTC
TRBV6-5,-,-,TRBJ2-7,CASSYSRGGAYEQYF,TGTGCCAGCAGTTACTCGAGGGGGGGGGCCTACGAGCAGTACTTC
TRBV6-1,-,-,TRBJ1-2,CASSEGHTYGYTF,TGTGCCAGCAGTGAAGGACATACCTATGGCTACACCTTC
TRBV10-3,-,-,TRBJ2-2,CAISDPRVNTGELFF,TGTGCCATCAGTGACCCCAGGGTAAACACCGGGGAGCTGTTTTTT
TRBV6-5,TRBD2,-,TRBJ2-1,CASSYTRTSGAGEQFF,TGTGCCAGCAGTTACACCCGGACTAGCGGGGCGGGTGAGCAGTTCTTC
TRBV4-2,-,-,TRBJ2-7,CASSQDAWTGDRYEQYF,TGTGCCAGCAGCCAAGACGCGTGGACGGGGGACCGCTACGAGCAGTACTTC
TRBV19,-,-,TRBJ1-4,CASSTPGTGTNEKLFF,TGTGCCAGTAGTACACCGGGGACTGGCACTAATGAAAAACTGTTTTTT
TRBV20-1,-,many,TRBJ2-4,CSASVANIQYF,TGCAGTGCTAGTGTTGCGAACATTCAGTACTTC
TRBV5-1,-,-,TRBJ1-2,CASSLGSGYGYTF,TGCGCCAGCAGCTTGGGATCGGGCTATGGCTACACCTTC
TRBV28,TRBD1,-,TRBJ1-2,CASSVSGTGGSIYGYTF,TGTGCCAGCAGTGTCTCGGGGACAGGGGGCTCGATCTATGGCTACACCTTC
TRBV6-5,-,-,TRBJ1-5,CASGLNQPQHF,TGTGCCAGCGGACTCAATCAGCCCCAGCATTTT
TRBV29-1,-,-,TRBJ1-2,CSVVKPGGIDGYTF,TGCAGCGTTGTAAAACCAGGAGGGATTGATGGCTACACCTTC
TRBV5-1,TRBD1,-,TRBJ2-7,CASSWTANRGYEQYF,TGCGCCAGCAGCTGGACGGCAAACAGGGGGTACGAGCAGTACTTC
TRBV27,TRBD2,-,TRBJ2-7,CASSSGLGDYEQYF,TGTGCCAGCAGTTCGGGACTAGGTGACTACGAGCAGTACTTC
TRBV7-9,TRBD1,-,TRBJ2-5,CASSLDRHQETQYF,TGTGCCAGCAGCTTGGACAGGCATCAAGAGACCCAGTACTTC
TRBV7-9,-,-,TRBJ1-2,CASSSPGGYGYTF,TGTGCCAGCAGCTCGCCGGGAGGATATGGCTACACCTTC
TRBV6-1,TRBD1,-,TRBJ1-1,CASTGQGNTEAFF,TGTGCCAGCACGGGACAGGGGAACACTGAAGCTTTCTTT
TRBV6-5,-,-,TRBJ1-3,CASSYGGVKGNTIYF,TGTGCCAGCAGTTACGGCGGGGTAAAGGGAAACACCATATATTTT
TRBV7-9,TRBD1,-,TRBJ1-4,CASSLATGATNEKLFF,TGTGCCAGCAGCTTAGCGACAGGGGCAACTAATGAAAAACTGTTTTTT
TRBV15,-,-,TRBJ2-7,CATSRDGGAGYEQYF,TGTGCCACCAGCAGAGATGGCGGGGCCGGCTACGAGCAGTACTTC
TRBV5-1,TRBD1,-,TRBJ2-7,CASSLKDAGQGVEQYF,TGCGCCAGCAGCTTGAAGGATGCAGGACAGGGAGTCGAGCAGTACTTC
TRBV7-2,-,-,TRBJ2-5,CASSLDCPPGETQYF,TGTGCCAGCAGCTTAGATTGCCCGCCGGGGGAGACCCAGTACTTC